The rows below give T cell receptor beta chains drawn from one sample of a study of T cells in localized non-small cell lung cancer. Repertoires were generated with immunoSEQ multiplex PCR, while TCRdb's copy carries only in-frame clones and drops some. The table lists fewer than 45,000 clones, almost 85% of them singletons, with roughly 17% in the top ten. The input for sequencing was peripheral blood, taken before any cancer treatment. These receptors came from a male donor older than 55 with stage III squamous cell lung carcinoma. Each CDR3 is given with its conserved first and last residue. The D gene is left open where the match is weak.

d_gene,j_gene,v_gene,CDR3nt,CDR3aa
TRBD2,TRBJ2-7,TRBV7-9,TGTGCCAGCAGCCCCCCCAGCGGGAGGACCGAGCAGTACTTC,CASSPPSGRTEQYF
TRBD1,TRBJ2-2,TRBV18,TGTGCCAGCTCACCCCTCAAGACAGGGGGCCCCAACACCGGGGAGCTGTTTTTT,CASSPLKTGGPNTGELFF
-,TRBJ2-7,TRBV5-4,TGTGCCAGCAGCTTATTAGCAGGTTCCTACGAGCAGTACTTC,CASSLLAGSYEQYF
-,TRBJ2-1,TRBV10-3,TGTGCCATCAGGAAGGGCCTGGGTGACAATGAGCAGTTCTTC,CAIRKGLGDNEQFF
TRBD2,TRBJ2-3,TRBV2,TGTGCCAGCAGTGAAAAGCGGGAAGCAGATACGCAGTATTTT,CASSEKREADTQYF
-,TRBJ2-1,TRBV2,TGTGCCAGCAGTGAGGACGTATCCTACAATGAGCAGTTCTTC,CASSEDVSYNEQFF
TRBD1,TRBJ2-1,TRBV25-1,TGTGCCAGCAGTGAATTCGGCAGGGGGAAGTACAATGAGCAGTTCTTC,CASSEFGRGKYNEQFF
TRBD1,TRBJ2-5,TRBV2,TGTGCCAGCAGTTCAGACAGGGGGCGGGAGACCCAGTACTTC,CASSSDRGRETQYF
-,TRBJ2-1,TRBV7-6,TGTGCCAGCAGCTTCAGGGGCGGCAATGAGCAGTTCTTC,CASSFRGGNEQFF
-,TRBJ2-1,TRBV9,TGTGCCAGCAGCTTGGGTAGCTCCTACAATGAGCAGTTCTTC,CASSLGSSYNEQFF
-,TRBJ1-2,TRBV7-9,TGTGCCAGCAGCTTAGATATTCGAGGGGATGACTATGGCTACACCTTC,CASSLDIRGDDYGYTF
-,TRBJ1-4,TRBV18,TGTGCCAGCTCCCCCCGGGCCAGGGGAGGGAGTGAAAAACTGTTTTTT,CASSPRARGGSEKLFF
-,TRBJ1-1,TRBV5-1,TGCGCCAGCAGCCGGGAGGGGGGTACGAACACTGAAGCTTTCTTT,CASSREGGTNTEAFF
TRBD2,TRBJ2-3,TRBV25-1,TGTGCCAGCACGGACCCTAGCGGGGGCACAGATACGCAGTATTTT,CASTDPSGGTDTQYF
TRBD1,TRBJ1-4,TRBV6-6,TGTGCCAGCAGTTCTCGGACAGGGGGAGAAAAACTGTTTTTT,CASSSRTGGEKLFF